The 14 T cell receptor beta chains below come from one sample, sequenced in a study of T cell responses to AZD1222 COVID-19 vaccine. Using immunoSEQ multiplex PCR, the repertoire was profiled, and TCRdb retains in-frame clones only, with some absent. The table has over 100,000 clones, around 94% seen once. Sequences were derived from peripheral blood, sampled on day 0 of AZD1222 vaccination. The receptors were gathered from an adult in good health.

The CDR3 DNA reads as TGTGCCAGCAGCCAAGATTTCAGCGGGATTTATGAGCAGTACTTC. Amino acids: CASSQDFSGIYEQYF. The chain is built from TRBV4-2 and TRBJ2-7; 7 positions agree with TRBD2. J was trimmed by 7 bases and V by 0 bases; bases with no gene match: 9. This CDR3 is 15 amino acids long. Germline CDR1 is LGHNA and CDR2 is YNFKEQ.

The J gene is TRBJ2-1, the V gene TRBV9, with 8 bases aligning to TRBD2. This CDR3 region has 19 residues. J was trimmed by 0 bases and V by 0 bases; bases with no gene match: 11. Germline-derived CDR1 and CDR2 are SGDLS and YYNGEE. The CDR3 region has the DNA TGTGCCAGCAGCGTAGGGGCTAGCGGGCACCGTCACTCCTACAATGAGCAGTTCTTC. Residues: CASSVGASGHRHSYNEQFF.

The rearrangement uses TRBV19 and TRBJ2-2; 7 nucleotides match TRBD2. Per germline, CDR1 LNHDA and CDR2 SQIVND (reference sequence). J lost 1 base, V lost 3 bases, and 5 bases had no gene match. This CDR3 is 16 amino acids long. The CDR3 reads CASSIRLAENTGELFF. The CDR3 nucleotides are TGTGCCAGTAGTATTCGGCTAGCGGAGAACACCGGGGAGCTGTTTTTT.

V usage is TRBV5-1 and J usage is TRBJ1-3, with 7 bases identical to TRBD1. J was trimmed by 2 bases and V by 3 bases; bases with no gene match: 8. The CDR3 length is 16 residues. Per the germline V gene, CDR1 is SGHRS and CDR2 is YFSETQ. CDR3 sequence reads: CASSSDRTGTGNTIYF. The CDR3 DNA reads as TGCGCCAGCAGCTCCGACCGGACAGGAACTGGAAACACCATATATTTT.

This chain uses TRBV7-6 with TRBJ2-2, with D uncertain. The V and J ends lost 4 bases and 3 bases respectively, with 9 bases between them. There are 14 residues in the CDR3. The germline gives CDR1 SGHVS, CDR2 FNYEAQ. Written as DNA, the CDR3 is TGTGCCAGCAGCTCCCAAGCCTACACCGGGGAGCTGTTTTTT. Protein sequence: CASSSQAYTGELFF.

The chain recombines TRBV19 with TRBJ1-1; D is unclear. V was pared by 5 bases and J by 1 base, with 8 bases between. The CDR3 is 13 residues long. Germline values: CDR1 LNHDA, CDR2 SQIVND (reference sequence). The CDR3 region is CASSRRENTEAFF. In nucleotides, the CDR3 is TGTGCCAGTAGTCGACGGGAGAACACTGAAGCTTTCTTT.

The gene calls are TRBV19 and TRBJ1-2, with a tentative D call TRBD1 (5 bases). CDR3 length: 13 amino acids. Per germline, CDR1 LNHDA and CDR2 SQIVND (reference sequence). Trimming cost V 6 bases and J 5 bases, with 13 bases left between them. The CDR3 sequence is CASSLSGVYGYTF. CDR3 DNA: TGTGCCAGTAGCCTATCGGGGGTTTATGGCTACACCTTC.

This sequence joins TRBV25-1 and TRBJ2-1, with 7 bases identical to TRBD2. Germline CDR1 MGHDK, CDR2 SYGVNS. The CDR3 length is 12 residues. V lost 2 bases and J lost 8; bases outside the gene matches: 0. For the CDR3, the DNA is TGTGCCAGCAGTGAAGGGAGGGATGAGCAGTTCTTC. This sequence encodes CASSEGRDEQFF. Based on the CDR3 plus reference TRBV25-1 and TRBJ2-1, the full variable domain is EADIYQTPRYLVIGTGKKITLECSQTMGHDKMYWYQQDPGMELHLIHYSYGVNSTEKGDLSSESTVSRIRTEHFPLTLESARPSHTSQYLCASSEGRDEQFFGPGTRLTVL.

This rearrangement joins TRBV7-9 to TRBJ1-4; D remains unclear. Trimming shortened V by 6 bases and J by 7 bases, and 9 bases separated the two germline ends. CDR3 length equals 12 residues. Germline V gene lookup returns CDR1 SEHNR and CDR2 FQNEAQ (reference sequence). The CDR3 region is CASSFGGEKLFF. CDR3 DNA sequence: TGTGCCAGCAGTTTTGGAGGTGAAAAACTGTTTTTT.

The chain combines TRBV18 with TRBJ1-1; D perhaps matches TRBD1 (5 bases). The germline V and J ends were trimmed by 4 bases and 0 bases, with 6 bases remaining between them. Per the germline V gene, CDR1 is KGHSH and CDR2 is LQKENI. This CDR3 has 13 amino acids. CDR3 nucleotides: TGTGCCAGCTCACAGGGGATGAACACTGAAGCTTTCTTT. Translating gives CASSQGMNTEAFF. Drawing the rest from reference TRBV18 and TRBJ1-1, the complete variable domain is NAGVMQNPRHLVRRRGQEARLRCSPMKGHSHVYWYRQLPEEGLKFMVYLQKENIIDESGMPKERFSAEFPKEGPSILRIQQVVRGDSAAYFCASSQGMNTEAFFGQGTRLTVV.

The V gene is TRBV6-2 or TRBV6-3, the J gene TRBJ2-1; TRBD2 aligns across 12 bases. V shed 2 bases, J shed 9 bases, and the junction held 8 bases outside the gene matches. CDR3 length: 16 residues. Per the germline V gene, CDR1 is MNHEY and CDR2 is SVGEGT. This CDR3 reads CASSYLSTSGRIEQFF. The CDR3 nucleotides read TGTGCCAGCAGTTACCTATCTACTAGCGGGAGGATTGAGCAGTTCTTC.

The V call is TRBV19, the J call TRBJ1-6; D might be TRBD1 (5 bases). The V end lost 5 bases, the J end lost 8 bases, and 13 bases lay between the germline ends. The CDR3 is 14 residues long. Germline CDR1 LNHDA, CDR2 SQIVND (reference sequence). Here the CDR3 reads CASSFFRGDSPLHF. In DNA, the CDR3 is TGTGCCAGTAGTTTCTTCCGAGGGGATTCACCCCTCCACTTT. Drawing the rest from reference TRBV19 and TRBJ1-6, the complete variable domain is DGGITQSPKYLFRKEGQNVTLSCEQNLNHDAMYWYRQDPGQGLRLIYYSQIVNDFQKGDIAEGYSVSREKKESFPLTVTSAQKNPTAFYLCASSFFRGDSPLHFGNGTRLTVT.

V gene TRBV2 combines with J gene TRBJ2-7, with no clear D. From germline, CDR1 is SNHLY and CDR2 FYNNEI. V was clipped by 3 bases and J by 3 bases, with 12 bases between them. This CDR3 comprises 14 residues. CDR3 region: CASSDWTGNYEQYF. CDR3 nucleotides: TGTGCCAGCAGTGACTGGACGGGTAACTACGAGCAGTACTTC.

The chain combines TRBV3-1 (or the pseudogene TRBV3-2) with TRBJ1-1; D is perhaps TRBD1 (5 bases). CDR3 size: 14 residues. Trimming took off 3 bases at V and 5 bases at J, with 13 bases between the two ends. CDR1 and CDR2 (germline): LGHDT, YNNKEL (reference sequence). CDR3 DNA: TGTGCCAGCAGCCAGGAGGGGTTATGGACTGAAGCTTTCTTT. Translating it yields CASSQEGLWTEAFF.